This T cell receptor (beta chain) appears in the sequencing data of a study of blood T cells in healthy people across ages. Germline assignment: CDR1 SEHNR and CDR2 FQNEAQ (reference sequence). The CDR3 contains 13 residues. Trimming left V 5 bases short and J 6 bases short, with 12 bases between. This clonotype was picked up many times. Its cognate antigen is unknown. Findings and caveats of the study: A greater number of naive CD4+ cells and higher diversity distinguished long-lived donors from aged donors.

Peripheral blood from each donor was collected in a volume of ten milliliters. The use of a sample-barcoded 5' primer and a J-beta primer mix characterized a second PCR of about 7 to 12 cycles. In TCRdb, the 5' RACE reads were re-called with MiXCR into one record per CDR3 protein. Of around 1.7 million distinct CDR3 sequences listed, approximately 28% are singletons. This clonotype was sampled from a woman aged 25 to 39 in good health. The sample taken for sequencing was blood. The chain recombines TRBV7-9 with TRBJ2-3, with no clear D. CDR3 amino acids: CASSPEVADTQYF. The CDR3 DNA sequence: TGTGCCAGCAGCCCCGAGGTGGCGGATACGCAGTATTTT. Full variable domain (outside the CDR3, taken from reference TRBV7-9 and TRBJ2-3): DTGVSQNPRHKITKRGQNVTFRCDPISEHNRLYWYRQTLGQGPEFLTYFQNEAQLEKSRLLSDRFSAERPKGSFSTLEIQRTEQGDSAMYLCASSPEVADTQYFGPGTRLTVL.